These T cell receptor beta chains were read from a single sample in a study of OX40 agonist ivuxolimab in advanced cancers. Libraries were prepared by immunoSEQ multiplex PCR; TCRdb keeps only in-frame clonotypes and omits some of them. Of approximately 90,000 clones detected, roughly nine tenths appear once; the ten largest clones hold approximately 0.35%. This specimen was CD4+ or CD8+ T cells sorted from blood, taken in a trial of the OX40 agonist ivuxolimab. The receptors derive from an adult with an advanced solid tumor such as melanoma, head and neck, liver or kidney cancer. The CDR3 runs from the conserved cysteine through the conserved F or W. D genes are given only for firm matches.

v_call: TRBV6-1
j_call: TRBJ1-5
d_call: -
cdr3_length: 18
cdr3_aa: CASSDHLFQGASNQPQHF

v_call: TRBV4-2
j_call: TRBJ1-2
d_call: TRBD1
cdr3_length: 13
cdr3_aa: CASSQGDSYGYTF

v_call: TRBV7-9
j_call: TRBJ2-1
d_call: TRBD1
cdr3_length: 15
cdr3_aa: CASEDRAAAHNEQFF

v_call: TRBV7-8
j_call: TRBJ2-1
d_call: TRBD1
cdr3_length: 16
cdr3_aa: CASSLGQGLTYNEQFF

v_call: TRBV9
j_call: TRBJ2-3
d_call: TRBD2
cdr3_length: 12
cdr3_aa: CASSRGLAAQYF

v_call: TRBV27
j_call: TRBJ2-7
d_call: TRBD1
cdr3_length: 14
cdr3_aa: CASRPGQGSYEQYF

v_call: TRBV6-5
j_call: TRBJ2-7
d_call: -
cdr3_length: 15
cdr3_aa: CASSWITTGRYEQYF

v_call: TRBV5-6
j_call: TRBJ2-1
d_call: -
cdr3_length: 15
cdr3_aa: CASSLAVSADNEQFF

v_call: TRBV7-9
j_call: TRBJ2-5
d_call: -
cdr3_length: 12
cdr3_aa: CASSLAAETQYF

v_call: TRBV6-6
j_call: TRBJ2-7
d_call: -
cdr3_length: 11
cdr3_aa: CASASSYEQYF

v_call: TRBV5-1
j_call: TRBJ2-1
d_call: -
cdr3_length: 14
cdr3_aa: CASSLDLPEDEQFF

v_call: TRBV11-2
j_call: TRBJ1-4
d_call: -
cdr3_length: 13
cdr3_aa: CASTLDADEKLFF

v_call: TRBV14
j_call: TRBJ1-4
d_call: TRBD1
cdr3_length: 15
cdr3_aa: CASSQDGQGIEKLFF

v_call: TRBV9
j_call: TRBJ2-1
d_call: -
cdr3_length: 19
cdr3_aa: CASSVEGHGWSGSYNEQFF

v_call: TRBV15
j_call: TRBJ2-7
d_call: -
cdr3_length: 14
cdr3_aa: CATSREVEGYEQYF

v_call: TRBV2
j_call: TRBJ1-2
d_call: TRBD1
cdr3_length: 14
cdr3_aa: CASSLKDRATGYTF

v_call: TRBV4-2
j_call: TRBJ1-1
d_call: -
cdr3_length: 17
cdr3_aa: CASSLSRSGARPTEAFF

v_call: TRBV10-3
j_call: TRBJ1-5
d_call: -
cdr3_length: 15
cdr3_aa: CAISEGVGLGQPQHF

v_call: TRBV5-3
j_call: TRBJ2-7
d_call: -
cdr3_length: 13
cdr3_aa: CARSFRDNYEQYF

v_call: TRBV28
j_call: TRBJ2-5
d_call: -
cdr3_length: 15
cdr3_aa: CASSPYLEDVETQYF

v_call: TRBV28
j_call: TRBJ1-4
d_call: TRBD1
cdr3_length: 13
cdr3_aa: CASSSGQGRKLFF

v_call: TRBV9
j_call: TRBJ1-5
d_call: -
cdr3_length: 15
cdr3_aa: CASSVGGRGDQPQHF

v_call: TRBV9
j_call: TRBJ2-3
d_call: -
cdr3_length: 14
cdr3_aa: CASSVGGPWDTQYF

v_call: TRBV29-1
j_call: TRBJ1-5
d_call: TRBD1
cdr3_length: 13
cdr3_aa: CSVAKGQGQPQHF

v_call: TRBV18
j_call: TRBJ1-2
d_call: -
cdr3_length: 14
cdr3_aa: CASSPPTRQGGYTF

v_call: TRBV7-2
j_call: TRBJ2-1
d_call: TRBD1
cdr3_length: 14
cdr3_aa: CASSSGTGGAGQFF

v_call: TRBV5-8
j_call: TRBJ2-1
d_call: -
cdr3_length: 14
cdr3_aa: CASSFSQAYNEQFF

v_call: TRBV2
j_call: TRBJ1-1
d_call: -
cdr3_length: 12
cdr3_aa: CASRTLNTEAFF

v_call: TRBV5-6
j_call: TRBJ1-5
d_call: -
cdr3_length: 18
cdr3_aa: CASSSWARALDSNQPQHF

v_call: TRBV30
j_call: TRBJ2-4
d_call: -
cdr3_length: 13
cdr3_aa: CAWRVGGKNIQYF

v_call: TRBV7-9
j_call: TRBJ2-5
d_call: TRBD1
cdr3_length: 11
cdr3_aa: CASSLGTGVNF

v_call: TRBV6-1
j_call: TRBJ2-1
d_call: -
cdr3_length: 15
cdr3_aa: CASSVQQGPYNEQFF

v_call: TRBV5-1
j_call: TRBJ2-3
d_call: -
cdr3_length: 15
cdr3_aa: CASRGATGGTDTQYF

v_call: TRBV27
j_call: TRBJ1-6
d_call: -
cdr3_length: 17
cdr3_aa: CASSLERTRILDSPLHF

v_call: TRBV7-9
j_call: TRBJ1-2
d_call: -
cdr3_length: 14
cdr3_aa: CASSSSRDPYGYTF

v_call: TRBV28
j_call: TRBJ2-1
d_call: TRBD2
cdr3_length: 15
cdr3_aa: CASSLGLVSTNEQFF

v_call: TRBV30
j_call: TRBJ1-2
d_call: -
cdr3_length: 11
cdr3_aa: CAWTMAYGYTF

v_call: TRBV5-1
j_call: TRBJ1-2
d_call: -
cdr3_length: 16
cdr3_aa: CASRRLGGEGNYGYTF

v_call: TRBV10-1
j_call: TRBJ2-7
d_call: TRBD1
cdr3_length: 14
cdr3_aa: CASPTTGTTYEQYF

v_call: TRBV7-2
j_call: TRBJ2-4
d_call: TRBD2
cdr3_length: 16
cdr3_aa: CASSPSGSLPKNIQYF

v_call: TRBV29-1
j_call: TRBJ2-6
d_call: -
cdr3_length: 16
cdr3_aa: CSASRDIDSGANVLTF

v_call: TRBV27
j_call: TRBJ2-7
d_call: TRBD2
cdr3_length: 18
cdr3_aa: CASSSSWGGTEPSYEQYF

v_call: TRBV5-1
j_call: TRBJ2-5
d_call: -
cdr3_length: 13
cdr3_aa: CASSLGVQETQYF

v_call: TRBV5-1
j_call: TRBJ1-3
d_call: -
cdr3_length: 13
cdr3_aa: CASSEAHGNTIYF

v_call: TRBV25-1
j_call: TRBJ2-1
d_call: -
cdr3_length: 17
cdr3_aa: CASSEKESHSSYNEQFF

v_call: TRBV5-4
j_call: TRBJ2-2
d_call: TRBD1
cdr3_length: 16
cdr3_aa: CASSLPGGANTGELFF

v_call: TRBV4-2
j_call: TRBJ2-1
d_call: -
cdr3_length: 13
cdr3_aa: CASSRGGSDEQFF

v_call: TRBV19
j_call: TRBJ1-5
d_call: -
cdr3_length: 12
cdr3_aa: CASSIAGQPQHF

v_call: TRBV28
j_call: TRBJ2-7
d_call: -
cdr3_length: 12
cdr3_aa: CASSSRVYEQYF

v_call: TRBV2
j_call: TRBJ2-7
d_call: -
cdr3_length: 13
cdr3_aa: CASSDRVVGEQYF